These 11 T cell receptor beta chains came from one sample sequenced in a study of human T cells and chemical hapten exposure. One entry per CDR3 protein results from TCRdb running MiXCR on the RACE reads. The repertoire holds 65,000 to 95,000 distinct CDR3 sequences, with around 11% as singletons. Time point defined: patch test 1, 2 weeks after DPC sensitization. Treatment: therapeutic diphenylcyclopropenone sensitization with weekly scalp DPC. Material: whole blood, obtained in connection with sensitization to the hapten diphenylcyclopropenone (DPC). The source of these receptors is a woman aged 55-70 years with alopecia areata. Some clones in this sample may be carry-over from other donors' samples.

About this clonotype itself: A read error may be the cause here, since a much bigger clone is one base away. The V and J genes are TRBV20-1 and TRBJ2-7; the D gene is possibly TRBD2 (6 bases). Trimming shortened V by 5 bases and J by 1 base, and 12 bases separated the two germline ends. CDR1 DFQATT and CDR2 SNEGSKA come from the germline V gene (reference sequence). The CDR3 extends over 13 amino acids. CDR3 coding DNA: TGCAGTGCTTACGGGGGATTTTCCTACGAGCAGTACTTC. This gives the protein CSAYGGFSYEQYF.

There are a few counts of this clonotype. Here the CDR3 reads CASSPRKTALGTYEQYF. The CDR3 coding sequence is TGTGCCAGTAGCCCGAGAAAGACAGCCCTTGGAACTTACGAGCAGTACTTC. This chain links TRBV19 with TRBJ2-7; possible D gene TRBD1, 5 bases. This CDR3 spans 17 amino acids. V was clipped by 6 bases and J by 4 bases, with 25 bases between them. The germline V gene has CDR1 LNHDA and CDR2 SQIVND (reference sequence).

Only a few counts were recorded for this clonotype. The chain has TRBV13 and TRBJ2-3; 7 bases agree with TRBD1. V gave up 6 bases and J gave up 3 bases; unmatched junction bases: 0. The V gene's germline CDR1 is PRHDT and CDR2 FYEKMQ (reference sequence). The length of the CDR3 is 12 residues. CDR3 in DNA: TGTGCCAGCAGGACAGGGACAGATACGCAGTATTTT. Its translation: CASRTGTDTQYF.

V gene TRBV7-6 combines with J gene TRBJ2-2; 7 bases fit TRBD1. Germline-derived CDR1 and CDR2 are SGHVS and FNYEAQ. The V and J ends lost 2 bases and 0 bases, in that order; junction bases with no gene match: 3. The CDR3 has 16 residues. The CDR3 DNA is TGTGCCAGCAGCTTAAGGGGGACAGCGAACACCGGGGAGCTGTTTTTT. This codes for CASSLRGTANTGELFF. Using reference TRBV7-6 and TRBJ2-2 for the parts outside the CDR3, the full variable domain is GAGVSQSPRYKVTKRGQDVALRCDPISGHVSLYWYRQALGQGPEFLTYFNYEAQQDKSGLPNDRFSAERPEGSISTLTIQRTEQRDSAMYRCASSLRGTANTGELFFGEGSRLTVL.

The CDR3 region has the DNA TGCAGTGCCCTCGGGACAGCACAAGAGACCCAGTACTTC. Amino acids: CSALGTAQETQYF. This chain connects TRBV20-1 to TRBJ2-5, with 7 bases aligning to TRBD1. The V segment lost 6 bases and the J segment 2 bases; nucleotides outside the gene matches: 6. CDR1 is DFQATT, CDR2 SNEGSKA, per germline (reference sequence). CDR3 length: 13 residues.

The genes are TRBV11-3 and TRBJ2-1, with D possibly TRBD1 on 7 matching bases. The CDR3 has 15 amino acids. Germline CDR1 SGHNT, CDR2 YENEEA. With 5 bases removed from V and 4 bases from J, the gap between germline ends came to 15 bases. The CDR3 DNA sequence: TGTGCCAGCAGCCCCGGCGGGACAGCTTACAATGAGCAGTTCTTC. Encoded protein: CASSPGGTAYNEQFF.

The V gene is TRBV6-2 or TRBV6-3, the J gene TRBJ1-1; TRBD1 is a possible D gene (5 bases). The germline CDR1 and CDR2 sequences are MNHEY and SVGEGT. Deletions cut 7 bases from V and 5 bases from J, with 8 bases between. This CDR3 spans 11 amino acids. CDR3 sequence reads: CASTQGTEAFF. As DNA, the CDR3 is TGTGCCAGCACGCAGGGAACTGAAGCTTTCTTT.

The rearrangement uses TRBV5-6 and TRBJ2-6; the match to TRBD1 covers 11 bases. Germline V lookup: CDR1 SGHDT, CDR2 YYEEEE. The J segment lost 2 bases and the V segment lost 3 bases, leaving 7 bases of the junction unmatched. This CDR3 is built from 18 residues. CDR3 in DNA: TGTGCCAGCAGCTCTCTCGGACAGGGGGCAACTGGGGCCAACGTCCTGACTTTC. It is translated as CASSSLGQGATGANVLTF.

The chain is built from TRBV5-1 and TRBJ1-2; 9 bases fit TRBD1. The CDR3 spans 13 residues. Germline V gene lookup returns CDR1 SGHRS and CDR2 YFSETQ. V lost 2 bases to trimming and J lost 4 bases; unmatched junction nucleotides: 0. CDR3 residues: CASSLQGAYGYTF. The CDR3 DNA is TGCGCCAGCAGCTTACAGGGGGCCTATGGCTACACCTTC.

This clonotype was recorded at least ten times. The chain carries TRBV7-9 and TRBJ2-3; 8 nucleotides match TRBD2. Germline trimming cut 7 bases from V and 4 bases from J; bases unmatched to any gene: 10. From germline, CDR1 is SEHNR and CDR2 FQNEAQ (reference sequence). The CDR3 consists of 15 residues. CDR3 in amino acids: CASTERGKRADTQYF. Here the CDR3 DNA reads TGTGCCAGCACCGAGCGGGGGAAGAGGGCAGATACGCAGTATTTT.

The chain combines TRBV5-1 with TRBJ2-1, with D perhaps matching TRBD1 or TRBD2 (5 bases each). V was clipped by 4 bases and J by 5 bases, with 22 bases between them. The CDR3 extends over 17 amino acids. Per germline, CDR1 SGHRS and CDR2 YFSETQ. In nucleotides, the CDR3 is TGCGCCAGCAGCCCGGGACGTTCGCCGGATATGGACAATGAGCAGTTCTTC. This gives the protein CASSPGRSPDMDNEQFF.